One sample yielded the 14 T cell receptor beta chains listed below, sequenced in a study of T-cell memory formation after mild COVID-19 (dated by TCRdb to the early 2020s). To prepare the library, 5' RACE was applied. Data came from an Illumina NovaSeq 6000. TCRdb passed the public sequencing reads through fastp at Q25 and MiXCR, retaining productive beta sequences. For every CDR3 protein sequence, its rows merge into one entry that carries the most common genes and DNA. The sample table records about 250,000 distinct CDR3 sequences; roughly 17% of these occur just once. Under 25% of the sample belongs to the ten largest clones. Material: PBMCs or a T cell subset sorted from them (not recorded which). The receptors were sampled from a man aged 18 to 29 who had mild COVID-19 (a few samples of this study predate the infection). The sample titles of this study are shuffled in the database, so cell type and time point are left out; the donor was told from shared clones.

This clonotype was counted ten times or more. The chain links TRBV29-1 to TRBJ2-3; D is unclear. The V end lost 0 bases, the J end lost 0 bases, and 10 bases lay between the germline ends. CDR1 is SQVTM, CDR2 ANQGSEA, per germline. The CDR3 extends over 15 amino acids. CDR3 sequence: CSVEDRGRSTDTQYF. For the CDR3, the DNA is TGCAGCGTTGAAGATCGTGGCAGGAGCACAGATACGCAGTATTTT.

The chain is built from TRBV5-1 and TRBJ1-1, with no clear D. Germline CDR1 reads SGHRS; CDR2 reads YFSETQ. V lost 0 bases to trimming and J lost 1 base, with 10 bases between them. The CDR3 runs 15 residues. The CDR3 nucleotides read TGCGCCAGCAGCTTGGTTCCAGGAAAGAACACTGAAGCTTTCTTT. Residues: CASSLVPGKNTEAFF.

The chain recombines TRBV20-1 with TRBJ1-6, with D possibly TRBD1 on 5 matching bases. This CDR3 region has 16 residues. V was clipped by 2 bases and J by 0 bases, with 11 bases between them. From germline, CDR1 is DFQATT and CDR2 SNEGSKA (reference sequence). The CDR3 loop reads CSARRRGSSYNSPLHF. The CDR3 DNA is TGCAGTGCTAGACGCCGGGGGAGCTCCTATAATTCACCCCTCCACTTT.

This clonotype has more than one count but fewer than ten. The DNA of the CDR3 is TGTGCCAGCAGCCAACGGACCAACAATGAGCAGTTCTTC. This encodes CASSQRTNNEQFF. The V call is TRBV3-1, the J call TRBJ2-1; D is uncertain. This CDR3 spans 13 amino acids. Germline V gene lookup returns CDR1 LGHDT and CDR2 YNNKEL (reference sequence). V shed 2 bases and J shed 5 bases, with 7 bases lying between them.

This clonotype was counted only a few times. The CDR3, as DNA: TGTGCCAGCAGCAGGTGGCGGGGTGTGTCCTACGAGCAGTACTTC. Its translation: CASSRWRGVSYEQYF. The chain combines TRBV21-1 with TRBJ2-7; TRBD2 was called by the table and not checked on the DNA. TRBV21-1 is marked as a pseudogene. The CDR3 runs to 15 residues.

The rearrangement joins TRBV29-1 to TRBJ2-5; D is perhaps TRBD2 (6 bases). The length of the CDR3 is 12 residues. Trimming shortened V by 5 bases and J by 3 bases, and 10 bases separated the two germline ends. Germline-derived CDR1 and CDR2 are SQVTM and ANQGSEA. CDR3 DNA sequence: TGCAGCGTTCGCGGGGCAAAAGAGACCCAGTACTTC. It codes for CSVRGAKETQYF.

This clonotype has more than one count but fewer than ten. This sequence joins TRBV6-5 and TRBJ1-2; TRBD1 is a possible D gene (5 bases). The CDR3 is 12 amino acids. V was trimmed by 6 bases and J by 8 bases, leaving 13 bases between them. Germline V lookup: CDR1 MNHEY, CDR2 SVGAGI. The CDR3 here is CASSPPGLGYTF. The CDR3 nucleotides are TGTGCCAGCAGCCCACCGGGGCTCGGCTACACCTTC.

The V and J genes are TRBV7-2 and TRBJ2-3; 7 nucleotides match TRBD1. Germline V gene data show CDR1 as SGHTA and CDR2 as FQGNSA. The CDR3 is 16 residues long. Trimming took 1 base from V and 2 from J; bases not matched to a gene: 6. In DNA form, the CDR3 reads TGTGCCAGCAGCTTAGGACAGGGTACCCCCACAGATACGCAGTATTTT. Residues: CASSLGQGTPTDTQYF.

The chain couples TRBV3-1 to TRBJ2-1; 10 positions match TRBD2. Germline CDR1 is LGHDT and CDR2 is YNNKEL (reference sequence). This CDR3 has 16 residues. Trimming took 4 bases from V and 4 from J; bases not matched to a gene: 7. The CDR3 DNA reads as TGTGCCAGCAGCCGCACAGGACTAGCGGCATACAATGAGCAGTTCTTC. Its protein product is CASSRTGLAAYNEQFF.

Only a few counts were recorded for this clonotype. The V and J genes are TRBV7-9 and TRBJ2-3, with D unresolved. The CDR3 is 12 residues long. V was clipped by 7 bases and J by 3 bases, with 8 bases between them. In germline, CDR1 is SEHNR, CDR2 FQNEAQ (reference sequence). The CDR3 protein is CASIGGTDTQYF. The DNA of the CDR3 is TGTGCCAGCATAGGTGGGACAGATACGCAGTATTTT.

The rearrangement links TRBV27 to TRBJ1-2; D uncertain. The CDR3 sequence is 14 residues long. V gave up 3 bases and J gave up 0 bases, with 8 bases separating them. The V gene's germline CDR1 is MNHEY and CDR2 SMNVEV (reference sequence). The CDR3 DNA reads as TGTGCCAGCAGTTTGATAGGCCCTAACTATGGCTACACCTTC. Amino acid sequence: CASSLIGPNYGYTF.

V and J are TRBV18 and TRBJ2-7; a possible D gene is TRBD1 (6 bases). The CDR3 contains 13 residues. Germline CDR1 and CDR2: KGHSH and LQKENI. The V end was cut by 3 bases, the J end by 3 bases, with 9 bases between. CDR3 amino acids: CASSPEGDYEQYV. The CDR3 DNA reads TGTGCCAGCTCACCCGAGGGGGACTACGAGCAGTACGTC.

This rearrangement joins TRBV27 to TRBJ2-5, with 8 bases aligning to TRBD1. The junction had 6 bases not matched to a gene; V was cut back by 5 bases and J by 4 bases. CDR3 length equals 14 residues. Germline V gene data show CDR1 as MNHEY and CDR2 as SMNVEV (reference sequence). The CDR3 DNA follows: TGTGCCAGCAGTCAGGGGGCGCGAAGAGAGACCCAGTACTTC. Its translation is CASSQGARRETQYF.

This chain uses TRBV20-1 with TRBJ2-3, with 8 bases aligning to TRBD2. CDR1 DFQATT and CDR2 SNEGSKA come from the germline V gene (reference sequence). V was pared by 0 bases and J by 6 bases, with 5 bases of the junction left unmatched. This CDR3 has 14 residues. The CDR3 region is CSARERGAPDTQYF. CDR3 in DNA: TGCAGTGCTAGAGAGCGGGGGGCCCCGGATACGCAGTATTTT.